These 13 T cell receptor beta chains originate from one sample sequenced in a study of CD8 T cells in ankylosing spondylitis. The study's findings and limits: A TCR beta motif of under ten highly homologous variants appeared characteristic of ankylosing spondylitis blood.

TCRdb re-called the 5' RACE reads with MiXCR, one entry per CDR3 protein. The data contain some 85,000 distinct CDR3 sequences, roughly 8.8% of them singletons. Which antigens these TCRs recognize remains unknown. The sample was blood, either unsorted or a sorted T cell fraction (not recorded which). These receptors were collected from a male donor with ankylosing spondylitis.

This clonotype was observed many times. This chain connects TRBV7-2 to TRBJ2-7; 8 bases fit TRBD2. With V trimmed by 5 bases and J by 0 bases, 6 bases remained unmatched. The CDR3 spans 15 residues. CDR1 and CDR2 (germline): SGHTA, FQGNSA. CDR3 residues: CASSPLAGSSYEQYF. Written as DNA, the CDR3 is TGTGCCAGCAGCCCTCTAGCGGGCAGCTCCTACGAGCAGTACTTC.

This clonotype was recorded a few times. CDR3 DNA sequence: TGTGCCAGCACCCCCCACGGGCTCGAATCACCCCTCCACTTT. This sequence encodes CASTPHGLESPLHF. The chain employs TRBV12-3 or TRBV12-4 and TRBJ1-6; no definite D call. The CDR3 is 14 amino acids. The ends were cut back, 7 bases at V and 10 bases at J, with 17 bases in the middle.

V usage is TRBV6-5 and J usage is TRBJ2-1; 8 bases line up with TRBD2. V lost 4 bases to trimming and J lost 8 bases; unmatched junction nucleotides: 10. The CDR3 length is 15 residues. Germline CDR1 MNHEY, CDR2 SVGAGI. The CDR3 reads CASSFPAGGRDEQFF. Here the CDR3 DNA reads TGTGCCAGCAGTTTCCCCGCGGGAGGAAGGGATGAGCAGTTCTTC.

This clonotype was recorded many times. V gene TRBV4-1 combines with J gene TRBJ1-5; the match to TRBD1 covers 7 bases. Germline V CDR1 and CDR2: MGHRA, YSYEKL. CDR3 length equals 14 residues. Germline trimming cut 2 bases from V and 5 bases from J; bases unmatched to any gene: 3. The CDR3 DNA reads TGCGCCAGCAGCCAACAACAGGGGCATCAGCCCCAGCATTTT. It specifies CASSQQQGHQPQHF.

This clonotype has only a few counts. V is TRBV5-1 and J is TRBJ2-7; 11 bases agree with TRBD2. The ends lost 3 bases at V and 0 bases at J; junction bases unmatched: 2. This CDR3 comprises 15 residues. Germline V lookup: CDR1 SGHRS, CDR2 YFSETQ. The CDR3 here is CASSSGTSGSYEQYF. In DNA, the CDR3 is TGCGCCAGCAGCTCCGGGACTAGCGGCTCCTACGAGCAGTACTTC.

This clonotype was observed at least ten times. This chain links TRBV29-1 with TRBJ2-3; D is unresolved. V was pared by 0 bases and J by 5 bases, with 6 bases between. The CDR3 covers 12 residues. The germline gives CDR1 SQVTM, CDR2 ANQGSEA. CDR3 sequence: CSVEDWRDTQYF. The CDR3 DNA sequence: TGCAGCGTTGAAGATTGGAGAGATACGCAGTATTTT.

This clonotype was recorded many times. This chain joins TRBV12-3 or TRBV12-4 and TRBJ2-1; D is uncertain. The CDR3 loop spans 12 amino acids. Between the trimmed V and J ends, which lost 3 bases and 10 bases, there was a span of 10 bases. CDR3 DNA: TGTGCCAGCAGTTTGGTGGGCTGGGAGCAGTTCTTC. Translated: CASSLVGWEQFF.

Many counts were recorded for this clonotype. The chain combines TRBV7-9 with TRBJ2-1; D perhaps matches TRBD1 (5 bases). The ends were cut back, 5 bases at V and 2 bases at J, with 10 bases in the middle. This CDR3 has 14 amino acids. The V gene's germline CDR1 is SEHNR and CDR2 FQNEAQ (reference sequence). CDR3 sequence: CASSGRATYNEQFF. DNA of the CDR3: TGTGCCAGCAGCGGCAGGGCAACCTACAATGAGCAGTTCTTC.

This clonotype has ten or more counts. The genes are TRBV14 and TRBJ2-7; TRBD2 aligns across 7 bases. This CDR3 is 16 amino acids long. After removal of 5 bases from V and 0 bases from J, the junction contained 10 bases not matched to a gene. Germline V gene data show CDR1 as SGHDN and CDR2 as FVKESK. In DNA form, the CDR3 reads TGTGCCAGCAGCGTTGATGCAGCGGGGTTCTCCTACGAGCAGTACTTC. Its protein product is CASSVDAAGFSYEQYF. The full variable domain, its missing parts supplied by reference TRBV14 and TRBJ2-7, is EAGVTQFPSHSVIEKGQTVTLRCDPISGHDNLYWYRRVMGKEIKFLLHFVKESKQDESGMPNNRFLAERTGGTYSTLKVQPAELEDSGVYFCASSVDAAGFSYEQYFGPGTRLTVT.

This clonotype was detected many times. The chain employs TRBV30 and TRBJ2-3, with TRBD2 identical over 9 bases. The CDR3 consists of 15 residues. The V and J ends lost 0 bases and 4 bases, in that order; junction bases with no gene match: 5. The germline V gene has CDR1 GTSNPN and CDR2 SVGIG (reference sequence). In DNA form, the CDR3 reads TGTGCCTGGAGTGTCTTTCTAGCGGGATCAGATACGCAGTATTTT. It yields the protein CAWSVFLAGSDTQYF. The whole variable domain, filled in from reference TRBV30 and TRBJ2-3, reads SQTIHQWPATLVQPVGSPLSLECTVEGTSNPNLYWYRQAAGRGLQLLFYSVGIGQISSEVPQNLSASRPQDRQFILSSKKLLLSDSGFYLCAWSVFLAGSDTQYFGPGTRLTVL.

This clonotype was recorded a few times. The chain links TRBV12-3 or TRBV12-4 to TRBJ2-1; 13 bases match TRBD2. This CDR3 is 18 amino acids long. The V gene end was trimmed by 6 bases and the J gene end by 2 bases; junction bases not matched to a gene: 10. The CDR3 nucleotides read TGTGCCAGCAGCCCTGGGACTAGCGGGGCTCCCCCCTACAATGAGCAGTTCTTC. The encoded protein is CASSPGTSGAPPYNEQFF.

This clonotype came up a few times. The chain couples TRBV4-2 to TRBJ2-7; D uncertain. V lost 4 bases to trimming and J lost 2 bases, with 12 bases between them. Germline V gene data show CDR1 as LGHNA and CDR2 as YNFKEQ. CDR3 length: 14 residues. CDR3 region: CASSPAVAPYEQYF. Written as DNA, the CDR3 is TGTGCCAGCAGCCCCGCCGTGGCTCCCTACGAGCAGTACTTC.

The CDR3 bases are TGTGCCAGCAGCTCTCGACTGGGAGGTACCTCTGGAAACACCATATATTTT. As protein: CASSSRLGGTSGNTIYF. This chain joins TRBV7-9 and TRBJ1-3; D uncertain. Germline CDR1 is SEHNR and CDR2 is FQNEAQ (reference sequence). This CDR3 spans 17 amino acids. The germline V and J ends were trimmed by 4 bases and 0 bases, with 16 bases remaining between them.